The 5 T cell receptor beta chains below come from one sample, sequenced in a study of prognosis after radiotherapy for stage I lung cancer. From genomic DNA, two-round multiplex PCR was used to amplify TCR beta CDR3. The first round of PCR was done with primers that matched each TRBV and TRBJ gene. TCRdb re-analysed the multiplex PCR reads in MiXCR, keeping a single row per CDR3 protein. The table includes 30,000 to 40,000 distinct CDR3 sequences, less than 45% detected once. Sequencing was performed on PBMCs, taken before or after stereotactic body radiation therapy (not recorded which). These receptors all stem from a donor aged 50 or older with non-small cell lung cancer.

This chain joins TRBV6-2 or TRBV6-3 and TRBJ1-1, with TRBD1 identical over 10 bases. The ends lost 2 bases at V and 5 bases at J; junction bases unmatched: 2. The CDR3 loop spans 14 amino acids. The V gene's germline CDR1 is MNHEY and CDR2 SVGEGT. In DNA form, the CDR3 reads TGTGCCAGCAGTTACGACAGGGGGCTGACTGAAGCTTTCTTT. This gives the protein CASSYDRGLTEAFF.

The CDR3 reads CASSQSAGGPIYEQYF. CDR3 nucleotides: TGTGCCAGCAGCCAATCAGCGGGAGGGCCTATTTACGAGCAGTACTTC. The chain is built from TRBV6-1 and TRBJ2-7, with 10 bases aligning to TRBD2. The ends lost 6 bases at V and 4 bases at J; junction bases unmatched: 12. The CDR3 spans 16 residues. Germline V gene sequence: CDR1 MNHNS, CDR2 SASEGT.

This clonotype was seen a few times. The J gene is TRBJ2-1, the V gene TRBV18; D is possibly TRBD1 (6 bases). This CDR3 spans 15 amino acids. V was shortened by 4 bases and J by 5 bases, with 15 bases between the two germline ends. In germline, CDR1 is KGHSH, CDR2 LQKENI. CDR3: CASSRAGTPDNEQFF. CDR3 bases: TGTGCCAGCTCACGTGCCGGGACACCAGACAATGAGCAGTTCTTC. The full variable domain, with the rest looked up from reference TRBV18 and TRBJ2-1, is NAGVMQNPRHLVRRRGQEARLRCSPMKGHSHVYWYRQLPEEGLKFMVYLQKENIIDESGMPKERFSAEFPKEGPSILRIQQVVRGDSAAYFCASSRAGTPDNEQFFGPGTRLTVL.

This clonotype was detected many times. The chain carries TRBV2 and TRBJ1-5; D perhaps matches TRBD1 (5 bases). Trimming took off 0 bases at V and 0 bases at J, with 9 bases between the two ends. This CDR3 is 16 amino acids long. Germline CDR1 reads SNHLY; CDR2 reads FYNNEI. CDR3 region: CASSEAGASSNQPQHF. The DNA of the CDR3 is TGTGCCAGCAGTGAAGCAGGGGCCAGTAGCAATCAGCCCCAGCATTTT. The full variable domain, completed using reference TRBV2 and TRBJ1-5, is EPEVTQTPSHQVTQMGQEVILRCVPISNHLYFYWYRQILGQKVEFLVSFYNNEISEKSEIFDDQFSVERPDGSNFTLKIRSTKLEDSAMYFCASSEAGASSNQPQHFGDGTRLSIL.

There are many counts of this clonotype. The genes are TRBV27 and TRBJ1-2; D might be TRBD1 (5 bases). The CDR3 covers 12 residues. Per the germline V gene, CDR1 is MNHEY and CDR2 is SMNVEV (reference sequence). The V end was cut by 10 bases, the J end by 1 base, with 10 bases between. CDR3 protein: CATRGGNYGYTF. The DNA for the CDR3 is TGTGCCACCCGGGGGGGTAACTATGGCTACACCTTC.